This T cell receptor (beta chain) was identified during a study of T cell changes during pregnancy in multiple sclerosis. The method was immunoSEQ multiplex PCR; TCRdb's version includes in-frame clones alone and lacks a portion of them. Found here are about 38,000 clones, about 90% of them singletons; the top ten hold 0.3% to 0.4%. Sample: CD4+ T cells from peripheral blood mononuclear cells, taken in the third trimester of pregnancy. The sequence derives from a female donor in good health, enrolled as a control in a pregnancy study.

Here the CDR3 reads CASTGFFDQPQHF. In nucleotides, the CDR3 is TGTGCCAGCACAGGGTTCTTTGATCAGCCCCAGCATTTT. The genes are TRBV6-1 and TRBJ1-5; a weak D match, TRBD1 (5 bases). Germline CDR1 is MNHNS and CDR2 is SASEGT. V was shortened by 7 bases and J by 5 bases, with 12 bases between the two germline ends. This CDR3 is 13 amino acids long.